This T cell receptor beta chain was obtained from a study of TIL therapy for anti-PD-1-resistant metastatic lung cancer. Across the study: Median tumor PD-L1 proportion score was roughly 5.8%. Half of patients were current or former smokers. Tumors carried a median about 1.6 non-synonymous mutations per megabase.

The libraries were made with immunoSEQ v3. Assay: immunoSEQ multiplex PCR; the TCRdb copy retains only in-frame clones and omits some. The data contain about 32,000 clones, about 70% of them singletons. CDR1 is SGHRS and CDR2 is YFSETQ in the germline V gene. The germline V and J ends were trimmed by 5 bases and 5 bases, with 17 bases remaining between them. CDR3 length: 15 amino acids. Only a few counts were recorded for this clone. Time point given: pre-treatment sample, taken before nivolumab and TIL therapy. Enrollment ran from 2017 to early 2020. The receptor was derived from a woman aged 25 to 80 with non-small cell lung cancer. The chain couples TRBV5-1 to TRBJ2-1; TRBD1 is a possible D gene (5 bases). Sequences were derived from blood, sampled at baseline. This CDR3 is CASRNLLGRDNEQFF. The CDR3 nucleotides read TGCGCCAGCAGGAATCTTTTGGGGCGAGACAATGAGCAGTTCTTC.